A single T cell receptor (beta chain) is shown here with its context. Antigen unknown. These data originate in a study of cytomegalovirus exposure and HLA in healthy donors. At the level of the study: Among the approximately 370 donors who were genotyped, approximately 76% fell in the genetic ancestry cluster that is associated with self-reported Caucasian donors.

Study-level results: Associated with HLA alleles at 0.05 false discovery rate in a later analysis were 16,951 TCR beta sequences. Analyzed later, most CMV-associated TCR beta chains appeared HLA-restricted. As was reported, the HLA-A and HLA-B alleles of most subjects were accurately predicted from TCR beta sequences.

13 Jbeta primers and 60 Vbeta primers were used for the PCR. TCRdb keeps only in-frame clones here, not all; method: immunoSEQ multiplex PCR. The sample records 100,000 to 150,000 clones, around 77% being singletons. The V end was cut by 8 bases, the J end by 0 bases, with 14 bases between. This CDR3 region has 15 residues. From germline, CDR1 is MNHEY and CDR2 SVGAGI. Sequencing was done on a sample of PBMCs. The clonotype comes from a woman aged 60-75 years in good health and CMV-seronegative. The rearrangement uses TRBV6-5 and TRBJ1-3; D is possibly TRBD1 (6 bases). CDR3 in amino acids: CASGGAYSSGNTIYF. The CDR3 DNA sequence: TGTGCCAGCGGGGGGGCTTATTCCTCTGGAAACACCATATATTTT.